The 32 T cell receptor beta chains reported below all come from one sample, sequenced in a study of shared clonotypes between healthy human individuals. Some clones are missing from TCRdb's copy, which holds only in-frame ones; the method was immunoSEQ multiplex PCR. The sample lists 950,000 to 1,100,000 clones, about three quarters occurring once. Input material: memory CD4+ T cells sorted from blood. Subset described: CD45RA-negative fraction. Receptor source: a young man in good health.

V is TRBV19 and J is TRBJ1-4; D might be TRBD1 (5 bases). Germline CDR1 and CDR2: LNHDA and SQIVND (reference sequence). The CDR3 covers 13 residues. Trimming shortened V by 9 bases and J by 7 bases, and 15 bases separated the two germline ends. The CDR3 here is CASLGVRSEKLFF. The CDR3 bases are TGTGCCAGCCTGGGGGTGCGTAGTGAAAAACTGTTTTTT.

This clone turned up a few times. This chain uses TRBV6-1 with TRBJ1-2; D is ambiguous. The CDR3 is 13 amino acids. The V gene lost 3 bases and the J gene lost 7 bases, with 12 bases spanning the gap. Looked up from germline, CDR1 is MNHNS and CDR2 is SASEGT. The CDR3 region has the DNA TGTGCCAGCAGTGAGGGTGGGCGTGGTGGCTACACCTTC. It codes for CASSEGGRGGYTF.

The chain is built from TRBV7-2 and TRBJ1-1, with a weak D call TRBD1 (6 bases). Trimming removed 3 bases at V and 3 bases at J, with 11 bases between. The CDR3 covers 14 residues. The germline gives CDR1 SGHTA, CDR2 FQGNSA. CDR3 amino acids: CASSLGHGDTEAFF. The CDR3 coding sequence is TGTGCCAGCAGCTTGGGACACGGGGACACTGAAGCTTTCTTT. Complete variable domain (other parts from reference TRBV7-2 and TRBJ1-1): GAGVSQSPSNKVTEKGKDVELRCDPISGHTALYWYRQSLGQGLEFLIYFQGNSAPDKSGLPSDRFSAERTGGSVSTLTIQRTQQEDSAVYLCASSLGHGDTEAFFGQGTRLTVV.

The V call is TRBV11-3, the J call TRBJ2-2; 8 bases agree with TRBD2. The V segment lost 5 bases and the J segment 4 bases; nucleotides outside the gene matches: 9. Germline V gives CDR1 SGHNT, CDR2 YENEEA. CDR3 length: 16 residues. The CDR3 coding sequence is TGTGCCAGCAGCACCCGGGGGGGTCAGGGCACCGGGGAGCTGTTTTTT. This sequence encodes CASSTRGGQGTGELFF. Based on the CDR3 plus reference TRBV11-3 and TRBJ2-2, the full variable domain is EAGVVQSPRYKIIEKKQPVAFWCNPISGHNTLYWYLQNLGQGPELLIRYENEEAVDDSQLPKDRFSAERLKGVDSTLKIQPAELGDSAVYLCASSTRGGQGTGELFFGEGSRLTVL.

V usage is TRBV7-2 and J usage is TRBJ2-2; TRBD2 is a possible D gene (5 bases). This CDR3 is 15 amino acids long. V lost 3 bases and J 4 bases, leaving 12 bases between the germline ends. The germline V gene encodes CDR1 SGHTA and CDR2 FQGNSA. The CDR3 nucleotides read TGTGCCAGCAGCTTGGACTCAGGAGGCACCGGGGAGCTGTTTTTT. Translating it yields CASSLDSGGTGELFF. The variable domain in full, completed from reference TRBV7-2 and TRBJ2-2, reads GAGVSQSPSNKVTEKGKDVELRCDPISGHTALYWYRQSLGQGLEFLIYFQGNSAPDKSGLPSDRFSAERTGGSVSTLTIQRTQQEDSAVYLCASSLDSGGTGELFFGEGSRLTVL.

The CDR3 loop is CASSLAGETGTGELFF. DNA for the CDR3: TGCGCCAGCAGCTTGGCGGGGGAAACGGGCACCGGGGAGCTGTTTTTT. V is TRBV5-1 and J is TRBJ2-2, with a possible D match to TRBD2 (6 bases). Trimming cost V 0 bases and J 4 bases, with 13 bases left between them. The CDR3 consists of 16 residues. Germline values: CDR1 SGHRS, CDR2 YFSETQ. Full variable domain (remainder filled in from reference TRBV5-1 and TRBJ2-2): KAGVTQTPRYLIKTRGQQVTLSCSPISGHRSVSWYQQTPGQGLQFLFEYFSETQRNKGNFPGRFSGRQFSNSRSEMNVSTLELGDSALYLCASSLAGETGTGELFFGEGSRLTVL.

The DNA for the CDR3 is TGTGCCTGGAGTCGAGGGGCGTCGGATGAAAAACTGTTTTTT. Protein product: CAWSRGASDEKLFF. This rearrangement joins TRBV30 to TRBJ1-4; TRBD1 is a possible D gene (5 bases). The CDR3 has 14 residues. Trimming stripped 2 bases from V and 6 bases from J, with 13 bases between. CDR1 and CDR2 (germline): GTSNPN, SVGIG (reference sequence).

CDR3 bases: TGTGCCAGCAGTCTTACAGGAAACAATGAGCAGTTCTTC. It is translated as CASSLTGNNEQFF. This sequence joins TRBV6-1 and TRBJ2-1; TRBD1 is a possible D gene (5 bases). In germline, CDR1 is MNHNS, CDR2 SASEGT. There are 13 residues in the CDR3. V lost 5 bases and J 5 bases, leaving 10 bases between the germline ends.

The chain uses TRBV21-1 and TRBJ1-5. TRBV21-1 has pseudogene status. The CDR3 loop spans 14 amino acids. CDR3 sequence: CASSRVIPSQPQHF. The CDR3 DNA reads TGTGCCAGCAGCAGGGTCATCCCTAGTCAGCCCCAGCATTTT.

V usage is TRBV29-1 and J usage is TRBJ2-7; the D is unclear. Trimming stripped 4 bases from V and 0 bases from J, with 4 bases between. CDR3 length equals 11 residues. Germline lookup yields CDR1 SQVTM and CDR2 ANQGSEA. The CDR3 sequence is CSVAISYEQYF. CDR3 DNA sequence: TGCAGCGTTGCCATCTCCTACGAGCAGTACTTC.

V gene TRBV10-3 combines with J gene TRBJ2-7; the D call may be TRBD1 or TRBD2 (5 bases each). Germline V gene lookup returns CDR1 ENHRY and CDR2 SYGVKD. Between the trimmed V and J ends, which lost 0 bases and 0 bases, there was a span of 9 bases. CDR3 length equals 15 residues. The CDR3 sequence is CAISESGPHSYEQYF. CDR3 coding DNA: TGTGCCATCAGTGAGTCGGGACCCCACTCCTACGAGCAGTACTTC.

The chain couples TRBV5-4 to TRBJ2-5; tentatively, D is TRBD2 (6 bases). Germline lookup yields CDR1 SGHNT and CDR2 YYREEE (reference sequence). This CDR3 comprises 12 residues. CDR3 residues: CGVAEGQETQYF. CDR3 DNA sequence: TGTGGGGTAGCGGAGGGTCAAGAGACCCAGTACTTC.

The rearrangement joins TRBV30 to TRBJ1-2, with a tentative D call TRBD1 (6 bases). In germline, CDR1 is GTSNPN, CDR2 SVGIG (reference sequence). The CDR3 has 16 amino acids. Trimming stripped 4 bases from V and 8 bases from J, with 26 bases between. CDR3: CAWMFGTTGRREGYTF. The DNA for the CDR3 is TGTGCCTGGATGTTCGGAACCACAGGGAGGAGAGAGGGCTACACCTTC. The full variable domain, its missing parts supplied by reference TRBV30 and TRBJ1-2, is SQTIHQWPATLVQPVGSPLSLECTVEGTSNPNLYWYRQAAGRGLQLLFYSVGIGQISSEVPQNLSASRPQDRQFILSSKKLLLSDSGFYLCAWMFGTTGRREGYTFGSGTRLTVV.

This clone showed up just once. One end of the junction varies from germline; a read error may be responsible. The chain employs TRBV7-7 and TRBJ2-4, with D perhaps given as TRBD1 or TRBD2 (6 bases each). In germline, CDR1 is SSHAT, CDR2 FNYEAQ (reference sequence). CDR3 length equals 18 residues. DNA for the CDR3: TGTGCTAGCAGCTTAGATAGGGGGGCTAGCTCGGCCAAAAACATTCAGTACTTC. It is translated as CASSLDRGASSAKNIQYF.

The gene calls are TRBV27 and TRBJ1-6, with a weak D call TRBD1 (5 bases). Germline CDR1 and CDR2: MNHEY and SMNVEV (reference sequence). CDR3 size: 15 residues. V was pared by 0 bases and J by 7 bases, with 10 bases between. The CDR3 DNA is TGTGCCAGCAGTTTATCGGGGGGAGGGAATTCACCCCTCCACTTT. It translates to CASSLSGGGNSPLHF.

The chain recombines TRBV5-1 with TRBJ2-7; a possible D gene is TRBD2 (6 bases). The CDR3 is made up of 13 amino acids. Germline CDR1 is SGHRS and CDR2 is YFSETQ. The V end was cut by 4 bases, the J end by 0 bases, with 8 bases between. CDR3 protein: CASSTGGSYEQYF. DNA of the CDR3: TGCGCCAGCAGCACCGGGGGCTCCTACGAGCAGTACTTC.

The chain combines TRBV6-1 with TRBJ2-1, with TRBD1 identical over 10 bases. With 8 bases clipped from V and 9 bases from J, the junction kept 7 bases outside the gene matches. There are 13 residues in the CDR3. CDR1 MNHNS and CDR2 SASEGT come from the germline V gene. DNA for the CDR3: TGTGCCAGCGCGGGACAGGGGAGGAGTGAGCAGTTCTTC. Its translation is CASAGQGRSEQFF.

This chain uses TRBV5-1 with TRBJ2-3; D gene ambiguous. Germline V gene lookup returns CDR1 SGHRS and CDR2 YFSETQ. V lost 1 base and J lost 6, with 9 bases in between. This CDR3 contains 13 residues. CDR3 DNA sequence: TGCGCCAGCAGCTTGCAGGAAAGGGATACGCAGTATTTT. It encodes CASSLQERDTQYF.

The V call is TRBV6-6, the J call TRBJ1-5; no definite D call. The V and J ends lost 6 bases and 6 bases respectively, with 15 bases between them. CDR1 is MNHNY and CDR2 is SVGAGI in the germline V gene (reference sequence). This CDR3 spans 14 amino acids. CDR3 coding DNA: TGTGCCAGCAGCCCAAACGGGGATAGTCAGCCCCAGCATTTT. It encodes CASSPNGDSQPQHF.

The V gene is TRBV21-1, the J gene TRBJ2-7; the D call in the table, TRBD2, was not verified against the DNA. TRBV21-1 is a documented pseudogene. The CDR3 is made up of 15 amino acids. The CDR3 sequence: CASSPTVAFSYEQYF. The DNA for the CDR3 is TGTGCCAGCAGCCCTACGGTAGCCTTCTCCTACGAGCAGTACTTC.

The V call is TRBV2, the J call TRBJ1-1; D unclear. The CDR3 extends over 14 amino acids. Trimming removed 0 bases from V and 11 bases from J, with 16 bases in between. Looked up from germline, CDR1 is SNHLY and CDR2 is FYNNEI. The CDR3 nucleotides are TGTGCCAGCAGTGAAGCGGCCGGCACCCCAAGGGCTTTCTTT. Amino acids: CASSEAAGTPRAFF.

The chain employs TRBV15 and TRBJ2-1; D may be TRBD2 (6 bases). Germline-derived CDR1 and CDR2 are LNHNV and YYDKDF (reference sequence). The CDR3 sequence is 14 residues long. With 8 bases removed from V and 3 bases from J, the gap between germline ends came to 14 bases. The CDR3 coding sequence is TGTGCCACCGCCCCAGGGACTCGCTACAATGAGCAGTTCTTC. Its translation is CATAPGTRYNEQFF.

There are a few counts of this clone. The CDR3 is CASSHRGGEETQYF. DNA of the CDR3: TGTGCCAGCAGCCACAGGGGTGGTGAAGAGACCCAGTACTTC. The rearrangement joins TRBV7-9 to TRBJ2-5; 7 bases line up with TRBD1. J was trimmed by 3 bases and V by 5 bases; bases with no gene match: 6. Germline CDR1 and CDR2: SEHNR and FQNEAQ (reference sequence). The CDR3 runs 14 residues.

The table lists this clone with a count of one. The chain employs TRBV6-5 and TRBJ2-7, with D unresolved. The CDR3 covers 14 residues. Trimming left V 6 bases short and J 0 bases short, with 12 bases between. Germline CDR1 reads MNHEY; CDR2 reads SVGAGI. The CDR3: CASRATANSYEQYF. The CDR3 DNA follows: TGTGCCAGCAGGGCGACGGCGAACTCCTACGAGCAGTACTTC.

Of note for this clone: A much more abundant neighbour one base away suggests this may be a read error. V usage is TRBV6-6 and J usage is TRBJ1-1; no definite D call. CDR1 is MNHNY and CDR2 is SVGAGI in the germline V gene (reference sequence). Between the trimmed V and J ends, which lost 1 base and 0 bases, there was a span of 0 bases. The CDR3 extends over 12 amino acids. DNA of the CDR3: TGTGCCAGCAGTTACTTGAACACTGAAGCTTTCTTT. It encodes CASSYLNTEAFF.

The chain couples TRBV6-1 to TRBJ2-1, with 11 positions matching TRBD2. Germline V gene sequence: CDR1 MNHNS, CDR2 SASEGT. Trimming took 8 bases from V and 7 from J; bases not matched to a gene: 7. The CDR3 extends over 14 amino acids. CDR3 protein: CASLRLAGPNEQFF. CDR3 nucleotides: TGTGCCAGCTTAAGACTAGCGGGACCGAATGAGCAGTTCTTC.

The chain combines TRBV6-6 with TRBJ2-1; D may be TRBD1 (7 bases). There are 15 residues in the CDR3. With 0 bases removed from V and 6 bases from J, the gap between germline ends came to 12 bases. Germline V gene lookup returns CDR1 MNHNY and CDR2 SVGAGI (reference sequence). CDR3 nucleotides: TGTGCCAGCAGTTACTCGGCAGGGGGGCTCAATGAGCAGTTCTTC. Residues: CASSYSAGGLNEQFF.

The genes are TRBV6-6 and TRBJ1-1; TRBD1 aligns across 7 bases. Losses at the gene ends were 5 bases for V and 6 bases for J; bases not matched to a gene: 6. CDR1 and CDR2 from the germline V gene are MNHNY and SVGAGI (reference sequence). This CDR3 comprises 13 residues. In DNA form, the CDR3 reads TGTGCCAGCAGTAGGGACAGATGGTCTGAAGCTTTCTTT. Protein product: CASSRDRWSEAFF.

V is TRBV2 and J is TRBJ1-3; 9 bases are shared with TRBD1. After removal of 4 bases from V and 4 bases from J, the junction contained 2 bases not matched to a gene. The germline V gene has CDR1 SNHLY and CDR2 FYNNEI. The CDR3 contains 14 residues. The CDR3 is CASSAGQGGNTIYF. CDR3 coding DNA: TGTGCCAGCAGTGCGGGACAGGGCGGAAACACCATATATTTT.

This clone was seen only a few times. In the same sample, other DNA sequences code for this CDR3. V and J are TRBV7-9 and TRBJ2-7; 8 nucleotides align to TRBD2. CDR3 size: 14 residues. The junction had 1 base not matched to a gene; V was cut back by 3 bases and J by 0 bases. The germline V gene encodes CDR1 SEHNR and CDR2 FQNEAQ (reference sequence). The CDR3 is CASSFSGSSYEQYF. CDR3 DNA: TGTGCCAGCAGCTTCAGCGGGAGCTCCTACGAGCAGTACTTC.

The V call is TRBV7-8, the J call TRBJ2-5, with D unclear. The CDR3 length is 12 residues. Trimming removed 8 bases at V and 5 bases at J, with 12 bases between. Looked up from germline, CDR1 is SGHVS and CDR2 is FQNEAQ. The CDR3 DNA sequence: TGTGCCAGCGTCGAAGGGCGGGAGACCCAGTACTTC. Its protein product is CASVEGRETQYF.

The sample holds a few counts of this clone. The V gene is TRBV5-1, the J gene TRBJ2-2; TRBD2 matches 8 bases. CDR3 length: 15 residues. V lost 2 bases to trimming and J lost 4 bases; unmatched junction nucleotides: 4. In germline, CDR1 is SGHRS, CDR2 YFSETQ. CDR3 nucleotide sequence: TGCGCCAGCAGCTTTACGGGGGGGCGCACCGGGGAGCTGTTTTTT. This codes for CASSFTGGRTGELFF.